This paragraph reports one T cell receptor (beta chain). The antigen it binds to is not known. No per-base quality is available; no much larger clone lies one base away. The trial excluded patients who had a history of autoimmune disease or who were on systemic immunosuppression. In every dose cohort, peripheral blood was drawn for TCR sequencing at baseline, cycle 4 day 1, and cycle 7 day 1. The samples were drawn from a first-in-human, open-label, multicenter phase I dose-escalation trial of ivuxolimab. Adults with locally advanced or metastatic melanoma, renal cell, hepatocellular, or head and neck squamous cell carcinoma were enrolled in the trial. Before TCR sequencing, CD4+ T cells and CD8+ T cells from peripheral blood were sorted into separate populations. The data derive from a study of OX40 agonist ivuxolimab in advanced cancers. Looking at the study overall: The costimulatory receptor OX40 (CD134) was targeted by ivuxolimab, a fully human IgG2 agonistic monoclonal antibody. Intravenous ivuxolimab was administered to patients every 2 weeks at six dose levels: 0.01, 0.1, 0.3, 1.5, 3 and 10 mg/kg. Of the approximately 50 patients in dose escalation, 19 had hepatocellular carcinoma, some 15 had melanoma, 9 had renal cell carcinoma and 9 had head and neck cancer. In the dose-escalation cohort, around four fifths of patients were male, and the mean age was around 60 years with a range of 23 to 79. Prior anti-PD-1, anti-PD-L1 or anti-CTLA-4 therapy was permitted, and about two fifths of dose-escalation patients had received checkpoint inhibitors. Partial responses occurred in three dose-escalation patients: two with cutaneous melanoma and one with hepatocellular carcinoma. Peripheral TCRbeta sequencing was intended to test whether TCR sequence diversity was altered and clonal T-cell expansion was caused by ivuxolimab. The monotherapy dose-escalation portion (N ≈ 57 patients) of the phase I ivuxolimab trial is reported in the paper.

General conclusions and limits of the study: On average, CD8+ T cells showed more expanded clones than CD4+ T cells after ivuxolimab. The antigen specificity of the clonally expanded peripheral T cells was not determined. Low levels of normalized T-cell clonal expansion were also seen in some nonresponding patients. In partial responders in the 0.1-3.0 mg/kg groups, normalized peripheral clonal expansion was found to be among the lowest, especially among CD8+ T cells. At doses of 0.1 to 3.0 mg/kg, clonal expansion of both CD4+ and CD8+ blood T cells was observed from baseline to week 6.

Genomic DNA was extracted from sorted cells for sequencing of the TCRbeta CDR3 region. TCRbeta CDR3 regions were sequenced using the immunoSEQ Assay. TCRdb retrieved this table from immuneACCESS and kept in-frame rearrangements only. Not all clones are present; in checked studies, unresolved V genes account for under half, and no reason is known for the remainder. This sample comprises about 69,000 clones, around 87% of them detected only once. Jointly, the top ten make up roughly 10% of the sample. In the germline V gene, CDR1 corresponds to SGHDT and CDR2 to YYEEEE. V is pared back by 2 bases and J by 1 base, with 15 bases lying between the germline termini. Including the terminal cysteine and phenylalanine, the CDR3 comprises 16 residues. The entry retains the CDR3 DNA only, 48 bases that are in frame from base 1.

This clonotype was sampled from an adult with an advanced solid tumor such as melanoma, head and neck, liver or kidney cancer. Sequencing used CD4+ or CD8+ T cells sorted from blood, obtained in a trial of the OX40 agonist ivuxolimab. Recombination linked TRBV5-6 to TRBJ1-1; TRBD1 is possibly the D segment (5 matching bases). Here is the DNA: TGTGCCAGCAGCTTCGGGGGACGGACGACGAACACTGAAGCTTTCTTT. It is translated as CASSFGGRTTNTEAFF.